The 6 T cell receptor beta chains below come from one sample, sequenced in a study of cytomegalovirus exposure and HLA in healthy donors. Use of 60 Vbeta and 13 Jbeta primers characterized the PCR. Measured with immunoSEQ multiplex PCR; TCRdb has only the in-frame clones, and not every one. The top ten hold approximately 4.8% of the sample, which has about 140,000 clones, 80% seen once. The sample taken for sequencing was PBMCs. The receptors derive from a man aged 30-40 years in good health.

DNA for the CDR3: TGTGCCAGTAGTATAGATCTATGGGGGCCTGGAAACACCATATATTTT. Its protein product is CASSIDLWGPGNTIYF. The chain recombines TRBV19 with TRBJ1-3; D might be TRBD1 (6 bases). The CDR3 runs 16 residues. CDR1 LNHDA and CDR2 SQIVND come from the germline V gene (reference sequence). V was cut by 0 bases and J by 2 bases, with 11 bases left in between. The entire variable domain, with the rest obtained from reference TRBV19 and TRBJ1-3, is as follows: DGGITQSPKYLFRKEGQNVTLSCEQNLNHDAMYWYRQDPGQGLRLIYYSQIVNDFQKGDIAEGYSVSREKKESFPLTVTSAQKNPTAFYLCASSIDLWGPGNTIYFGEGSWLTVV.

The CDR3 protein is CASSAPVTDTQYF. The CDR3 nucleotides read TGTGCCAGCAGCGCCCCGGTCACAGATACGCAGTATTTT. This sequence joins TRBV13 and TRBJ2-3, with D hard to call. Germline CDR1 is PRHDT and CDR2 is FYEKMQ (reference sequence). With 5 bases removed from V and 2 bases from J, the gap between germline ends came to 8 bases. CDR3 length: 13 amino acids.

This clone occurred once. V gene TRBV6-5 combines with J gene TRBJ2-5; possible D gene TRBD1, 5 bases. Per germline, CDR1 MNHEY and CDR2 SVGAGI. V lost 7 bases and J 5 bases, leaving 17 bases between the germline ends. The CDR3 contains 14 residues. The CDR3 DNA reads as TGTGCCAGCACCGTAAACGTGGGGCGGGAGACCCAGTACTTC. Residues: CASTVNVGRETQYF.

In this sample, this clone turned up a few times. The CDR3 region is CASSFPDRKAFF. The CDR3 DNA sequence: TGTGCCAGCAGCTTTCCGGACAGGAAAGCTTTCTTT. The V gene is TRBV7-8, the J gene TRBJ1-1; 7 bases match TRBD1. The ends lost 3 bases at V and 9 bases at J; junction bases unmatched: 4. The CDR3 is 12 residues long. Germline V gene data show CDR1 as SGHVS and CDR2 as FQNEAQ. Full variable domain (rest looked up from reference TRBV7-8 and TRBJ1-1): GAGVSQSPRYKVAKRGQDVALRCDPISGHVSLFWYQQALGQGPEFLTYFQNEAQLDKSGLPSDRFFAERPEGSVSTLKIQRTQQEDSAVYLCASSFPDRKAFFGQGTRLTVV.

The chain carries TRBV27 and TRBJ2-1; the match to TRBD2 covers 9 bases. The CDR3 is made up of 22 amino acids. The germline V gene encodes CDR1 MNHEY and CDR2 SMNVEV (reference sequence). J was trimmed by 3 bases and V by 6 bases; bases with no gene match: 27. Here the CDR3 reads CASREAKSKGGWRLADYNEQFF. The CDR3 nucleotides are TGTGCCAGCAGGGAGGCAAAGTCTAAGGGAGGTTGGAGACTAGCGGACTACAATGAGCAGTTCTTC.

V usage is TRBV6-1 and J usage is TRBJ1-4; 7 nucleotides align to TRBD1. CDR1 is MNHNS, CDR2 SASEGT, per germline. V lost 4 bases, J lost 7 bases, and 9 bases stayed unmatched. The CDR3 spans 15 residues. The CDR3 bases are TGTGCCAGCAGTGGGTGGACAGGCCCGGCTGAAAAACTGTTTTTT. Its protein is CASSGWTGPAEKLFF.